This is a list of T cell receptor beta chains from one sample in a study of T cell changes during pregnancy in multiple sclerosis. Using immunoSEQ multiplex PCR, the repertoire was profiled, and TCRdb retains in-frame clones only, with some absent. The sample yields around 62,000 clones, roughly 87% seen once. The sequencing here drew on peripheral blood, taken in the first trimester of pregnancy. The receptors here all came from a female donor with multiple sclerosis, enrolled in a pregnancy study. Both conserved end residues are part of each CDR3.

CASSWLATNEKLFF,TRBV2,TRBJ1-4
CASSLTGGSAGELFF,TRBV5-6,TRBJ2-2
CASSSDRTQPQHF,TRBV5-6,TRBJ1-5
CASSQRGFTGELFF,TRBV4-2,TRBJ2-2
CAIKGGDEKLFF,TRBV11-2,TRBJ1-4
CASSIYGGALGYTF,TRBV19,TRBJ1-2
CASRRDRAGANEKLFF,TRBV6-6,TRBJ1-4
CASSSQPGQGYEQYF,TRBV7-2,TRBJ2-7
CASSLPADADTQYF,TRBV5-4,TRBJ2-3
CASSTQTGVNTGELFF,TRBV7-3,TRBJ2-2
CASSSTGGLQETQYF,TRBV5-1,TRBJ2-5
CASSSKTSGSPRSYNEQFF,TRBV7-2,TRBJ2-1
CASSPGRTQPQHF,TRBV5-4,TRBJ1-5
CASSYRTGRNTEAFF,TRBV6-5,TRBJ1-1